The 15 T cell receptor beta chains listed next were all sequenced from one sample in a study of cytomegalovirus exposure and HLA in healthy donors. The PCR had 60 Vbeta and 13 Jbeta primers. Only in-frame clones appear in the TCRdb table, and some are missing; sequencing was by immunoSEQ multiplex PCR. In the table there are about 84,000 clones, 55% to 65% of which are singletons. The sequenced sample consisted of PBMCs. These receptors were collected from a woman aged 35 to 49 in good health and CMV-seropositive.

The V call is TRBV5-1, the J call TRBJ1-6, with D possibly TRBD1 on 5 matching bases. Trimming stripped 0 bases from V and 8 bases from J, with 6 bases between. This CDR3 is 13 amino acids long. Germline CDR1 is SGHRS and CDR2 is YFSETQ. The DNA of the CDR3 is TGCGCCAGCAGCTTGGCAGGGTATTCACCCCTCCACTTT. It codes for CASSLAGYSPLHF.

CDR3 sequence reads: CASKQGNTEAFF. CDR3 coding DNA: TGTGCCAGCAAACAGGGGAACACTGAAGCTTTCTTT. The chain is built from TRBV28 and TRBJ1-1; TRBD1 might be the D (6 bases). Trimming removed 7 bases at V and 1 base at J, with 7 bases between. CDR1 is MDHEN, CDR2 SYDVKM, per germline. The CDR3 contains 12 residues.

The rearrangement links TRBV7-9 to TRBJ2-3, with 9 bases that match TRBD1. V was clipped by 5 bases and J by 2 bases; unmatched bases: 5. The germline V gene has CDR1 SEHNR and CDR2 FQNEAQ (reference sequence). This CDR3 region has 15 residues. This CDR3 is CASSPRDRVTDTQYF. Written as DNA, the CDR3 is TGTGCCAGCAGCCCCAGGGACAGGGTCACAGATACGCAGTATTTT.

The V call is TRBV6-5, the J call TRBJ2-3; D is possibly TRBD2 (6 bases). This CDR3 has 15 residues. CDR1 and CDR2 (germline): MNHEY, SVGAGI. Trimming shortened V by 4 bases and J by 6 bases, and 17 bases separated the two germline ends. The CDR3 sequence is CASSSAGAGSDTQYF. The CDR3 region has the DNA TGTGCCAGCAGTTCCGCCGGGGCGGGAAGCGATACGCAGTATTTT.

The gene calls are TRBV28 and TRBJ1-2; a possible D gene is TRBD1 (6 bases). V was clipped by 8 bases and J by 6 bases, with 13 bases between them. CDR3 size: 12 residues. Germline CDR1 and CDR2: MDHEN and SYDVKM. CDR3 protein: CASQGGYHGYTF. CDR3 nucleotides: TGTGCCAGCCAAGGGGGTTACCATGGCTACACCTTC.

This sequence joins TRBV9 and TRBJ2-1; a weak D match, TRBD2 (6 bases). There are 14 residues in the CDR3. The germline V gene encodes CDR1 SGDLS and CDR2 YYNGEE. With 0 bases removed from V and 14 bases from J, the gap between germline ends came to 18 bases. The CDR3: CASSVESLGLEKFF. The DNA of the CDR3 is TGTGCCAGCAGCGTAGAGAGTTTGGGACTCGAGAAGTTCTTC.

The J gene is TRBJ2-5, the V gene TRBV7-9; 7 nucleotides align to TRBD1. Losses at the gene ends were 1 base for V and 3 bases for J; bases not matched to a gene: 5. The CDR3 is made up of 15 amino acids. The V gene's germline CDR1 is SEHNR and CDR2 FQNEAQ (reference sequence). CDR3: CASSLGQGVEETQYF. CDR3 nucleotide sequence: TGTGCCAGCAGCTTAGGGCAGGGGGTCGAAGAGACCCAGTACTTC.

This clone came up once. The rearrangement links TRBV6-5 to TRBJ1-1; the D gene is possibly TRBD1 (6 bases). CDR3 length: 14 amino acids. Germline V lookup: CDR1 MNHEY, CDR2 SVGAGI. V was trimmed by 2 bases and J by 0 bases, leaving 7 bases between them. The DNA of the CDR3 is TGTGCCAGCAGTTACGGGGACATGAACACTGAAGCTTTCTTT. Encoded protein: CASSYGDMNTEAFF.

V and J are TRBV7-2 and TRBJ2-7; 8 positions agree with TRBD1. CDR3 length: 12 amino acids. Germline trimming cut 3 bases from V and 6 bases from J; bases unmatched to any gene: 1. CDR1 is SGHTA, CDR2 FQGNSA, per germline. CDR3 nucleotide sequence: TGTGCCAGCAGCTTTGGACAGGGCGAGCAGTACTTC. This codes for CASSFGQGEQYF. Full variable domain (rest looked up from reference TRBV7-2 and TRBJ2-7): GAGVSQSPSNKVTEKGKDVELRCDPISGHTALYWYRQSLGQGLEFLIYFQGNSAPDKSGLPSDRFSAERTGGSVSTLTIQRTQQEDSAVYLCASSFGQGEQYFGPGTRLTVT.

The J gene is TRBJ2-1, the V gene TRBV4-3, with 8 bases identical to TRBD2. Germline CDR1 LGHNA, CDR2 YSLEER. The V and J ends lost 0 bases and 6 bases, in that order; junction bases with no gene match: 13. CDR3 length equals 18 residues. CDR3 in amino acids: CASSQDRSSGRGANEQFF. DNA of the CDR3: TGCGCCAGCAGCCAAGATAGGTCCAGCGGGAGAGGGGCCAATGAGCAGTTCTTC.

V usage is TRBV27 and J usage is TRBJ1-4, with 7 bases that match TRBD1. Per the germline V gene, CDR1 is MNHEY and CDR2 is SMNVEV (reference sequence). The V gene end was trimmed by 7 bases and the J gene end by 4 bases; junction bases not matched to a gene: 6. This CDR3 comprises 14 residues. CDR3 nucleotide sequence: TGTGCCAGCACATGGACAGGAAGTAATGAAAAACTGTTTTTT. Amino acid sequence: CASTWTGSNEKLFF.

This chain joins TRBV7-9 and TRBJ2-7; 8 bases align to TRBD2. The V gene end was trimmed by 5 bases and the J gene end by 3 bases; junction bases not matched to a gene: 6. CDR1 and CDR2 from the germline V gene are SEHNR and FQNEAQ (reference sequence). This CDR3 has 14 amino acids. The CDR3 loop reads CASSPGTSNYEQYF. The CDR3 region has the DNA TGTGCCAGCAGCCCGGGGACTAGTAACTACGAGCAGTACTTC.

The V gene is TRBV2, the J gene TRBJ2-1; 10 bases fit TRBD2. This CDR3 contains 16 residues. In germline, CDR1 is SNHLY, CDR2 FYNNEI. After removal of 2 bases from V and 6 bases from J, the junction contained 7 bases not matched to a gene. CDR3 DNA: TGTGCCAGCAGTGAACGAGCGGGAGGGCCCCTCAATGAGCAGTTCTTC. Translated: CASSERAGGPLNEQFF.

The chain couples TRBV2 to TRBJ1-5; 8 positions match TRBD1. Per germline, CDR1 SNHLY and CDR2 FYNNEI. V trimming: 6 bases; J trimming: 1 base; junction bases outside the gene matches: 5. The CDR3 extends over 15 amino acids. CDR3 sequence: CASSPRTGSNQPQHF. The CDR3 DNA is TGTGCCAGCAGCCCTAGGACAGGGAGCAATCAGCCCCAGCATTTT. Filled out from reference TRBV2 and TRBJ1-5, the complete variable domain reads EPEVTQTPSHQVTQMGQEVILRCVPISNHLYFYWYRQILGQKVEFLVSFYNNEISEKSEIFDDQFSVERPDGSNFTLKIRSTKLEDSAMYFCASSPRTGSNQPQHFGDGTRLSIL.

As for this clone: Other DNA variants within this sample encode the same CDR3. The rearrangement uses TRBV5-1 and TRBJ2-5; 7 positions match TRBD1. With 0 bases clipped from V and 1 base from J, the junction kept 3 bases outside the gene matches. Germline CDR1 SGHRS, CDR2 YFSETQ. This CDR3 region has 15 residues. The CDR3 loop reads CASSLAGTVQETQYF. The DNA of the CDR3 is TGCGCCAGCAGCTTGGCCGGGACAGTCCAAGAGACCCAGTACTTC.